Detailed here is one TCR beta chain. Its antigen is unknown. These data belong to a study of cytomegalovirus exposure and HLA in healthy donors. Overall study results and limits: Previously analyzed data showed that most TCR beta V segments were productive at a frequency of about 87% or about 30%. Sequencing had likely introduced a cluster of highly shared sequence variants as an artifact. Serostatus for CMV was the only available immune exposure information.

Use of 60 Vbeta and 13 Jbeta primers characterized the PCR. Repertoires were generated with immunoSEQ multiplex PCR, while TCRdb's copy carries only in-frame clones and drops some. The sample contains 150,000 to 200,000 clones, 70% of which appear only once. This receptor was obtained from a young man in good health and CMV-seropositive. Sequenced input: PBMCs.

CDR3 DNA sequence: TGCAGCGGGGACAAACCGAACACCGGGGAGCTGTTTTTT. Amino acid sequence: CSGDKPNTGELFF. V gene TRBV29-1 combines with J gene TRBJ2-2, with D possibly matching TRBD1 (6 bases). The CDR3 runs to 13 residues. The germline V gene encodes CDR1 SQVTM and CDR2 ANQGSEA. V was cut by 7 bases and J by 0 bases, with 9 bases left in between.